These T cell receptor beta chains were read from a single sample in a study of blood T cell repertoires in COVID-19. Measured with immunoSEQ multiplex PCR; TCRdb has only the in-frame clones, and not every one. The sample carries roughly 300,000 clones, approximately 89% recorded once. Sample: peripheral blood. The receptors stem from a woman in her 30s with COVID-19, enrolled during active disease. Each CDR3 is given with its conserved first and last residue. The order of the fields is clone size, D gene, V gene, J gene, CDR3 protein, CDR3 DNA. The D gene is left open where the match is weak. Size is omitted from some rows. Given values are once, few, many or a class for expanded clones.

clone size: .; D gene: TRBD2; V gene: TRBV4-1; J gene: TRBJ2-3; CDR3 protein: CASSQEEGSGTLQDTQYF; CDR3 DNA: TGCGCCAGCAGCCAAGAAGAGGGTAGCGGGACCCTCCAAGATACGCAGTATTTT
clone size: .; D gene: .; V gene: TRBV5-1; J gene: TRBJ1-4; CDR3 protein: CASSLVSGRENEKLFF; CDR3 DNA: TGCGCCAGCAGCTTGGTTTCGGGGAGGGAAAATGAAAAACTGTTTTTT
clone size: .; D gene: TRBD2; V gene: TRBV5-4; J gene: TRBJ2-1; CDR3 protein: CASSLKSSGGADEQFF; CDR3 DNA: TGTGCCAGCAGCTTGAAGTCTAGCGGGGGGGCCGATGAGCAGTTCTTC
clone size: .; D gene: TRBD1; V gene: TRBV6-4; J gene: TRBJ1-1; CDR3 protein: CASRSDRMSPEAFF; CDR3 DNA: TGTGCCAGCAGATCGGACAGGATGAGCCCTGAAGCTTTCTTT
clone size: .; D gene: .; V gene: TRBV6-5; J gene: TRBJ1-4; CDR3 protein: CASSRQFRGEKLFF; CDR3 DNA: TGTGCCAGCAGTCGACAGTTCAGAGGTGAAAAACTGTTTTTT
clone size: .; D gene: TRBD1; V gene: TRBV6-2/TRBV6-3; J gene: TRBJ1-2; CDR3 protein: CASSMHPGQGSGYTF; CDR3 DNA: TGTGCCAGCAGTATGCACCCGGGACAGGGGAGTGGCTACACCTTC
clone size: .; D gene: .; V gene: TRBV5-1; J gene: TRBJ1-1; CDR3 protein: CASSLQGGDTEAFF; CDR3 DNA: TGCGCCAGCAGCTTACAGGGTGGGGACACTGAAGCTTTCTTT
clone size: .; D gene: .; V gene: TRBV5-1; J gene: TRBJ1-5; CDR3 protein: CASSLIGGQPQHF; CDR3 DNA: TGCGCCAGCAGCTTAATCGGCGGGCAGCCCCAGCATTTT
clone size: .; D gene: .; V gene: TRBV5-1; J gene: TRBJ1-1; CDR3 protein: CASSLDWGLTEAFF; CDR3 DNA: TGCGCCAGCAGCTTGGATTGGGGGCTCACTGAAGCTTTCTTT
clone size: .; D gene: .; V gene: TRBV28; J gene: TRBJ1-2; CDR3 protein: CASSLRGTVYGYTF; CDR3 DNA: TGTGCCAGCAGTTTGCGGGGGACGGTTTATGGCTACACCTTC
clone size: once; D gene: .; V gene: TRBV19; J gene: TRBJ1-4; CDR3 protein: CASSIGGTTNEKLFF; CDR3 DNA: TGTGCCAGTAGTATTGGTGGCACAACTAATGAAAAACTGTTTTTT
clone size: .; D gene: .; V gene: TRBV19; J gene: TRBJ2-2; CDR3 protein: CASSIGRTNTGELFF; CDR3 DNA: TGTGCCAGTAGTATAGGTAGAACGAACACCGGGGAGCTGTTTTTT
clone size: .; D gene: .; V gene: TRBV21-1; J gene: TRBJ2-3; CDR3 protein: CASSKSETGSTDTQYF; CDR3 DNA: TGTGCCAGCAGCAAGTCTGAAACGGGGAGCACAGATACGCAGTATTTT
clone size: .; D gene: TRBD1; V gene: TRBV30; J gene: TRBJ1-5; CDR3 protein: CAWSPRDRGYQPQHF; CDR3 DNA: TGTGCCTGGAGTCCCCGGGACAGGGGATATCAGCCCCAGCATTTT